One and the same sample provided the 26 T cell receptor beta chains below, sequenced in a study of sequential checkpoint blockade in melanoma (dated by TCRdb to the late 2010s). Taken with the paper, the label for treatment or condition translates to: randomized to nivolumab then ipilimumab (arm A) or the reverse (arm B). The library relied on the immunoSEQ multiplex PCR assay. TCRdb obtained this table from immuneACCESS and retained in-frame rearrangements with V and J assigned. These tables miss some clones; where compared with another copy, unresolved V genes account for less than half of the shortfall, and the remainder is unexplained. In all, the sample holds fewer than 40,000 clones, and about 88% of those were seen once. The leading ten clones occupy roughly 12% of the sample. This specimen consisted of CD8+ T cells sorted from blood (inferred from file names), obtained from a patient given nivolumab and ipilimumab in sequence. These receptors all stem from a human donor with melanoma.

The chain combines TRBV4-3 with TRBJ2-5; 8 nucleotides line up with TRBD1. Looked up from germline, CDR1 is LGHNA and CDR2 is YSLEER. V was clipped by 3 bases and J by 2 bases; unmatched bases: 5. CDR3 length: 15 amino acids. CDR3 sequence reads: CASSQSGQGQETQYF. CDR3 nucleotide sequence: TGCGCCAGCAGCCAGAGCGGACAGGGACAAGAGACCCAGTACTTC.

This chain joins TRBV11-1 and TRBJ2-6; no clear D gene. The V and J ends lost 5 bases and 2 bases respectively, with 10 bases between them. CDR3 length equals 15 residues. Per germline, CDR1 SGHAT and CDR2 FQDESV (reference sequence). CDR3 in amino acids: CASSPPGAGANVLTF. The CDR3 bases are TGTGCCAGCAGCCCCCCAGGCGCTGGGGCCAACGTCCTGACTTTC.

The genes are TRBV9 and TRBJ2-7, with TRBD1 as a possible D gene (6 bases). Germline-derived CDR1 and CDR2 are SGDLS and YYNGEE. The CDR3 extends over 14 amino acids. Between the trimmed V and J ends, which lost 1 base and 5 bases, there was a span of 13 bases. CDR3 residues: CASSVYSRGDEQYF. The CDR3 DNA follows: TGTGCCAGCAGCGTATATAGCAGGGGTGACGAGCAGTACTTC. Drawing the rest from reference TRBV9 and TRBJ2-7, the complete variable domain is DSGVTQTPKHLITATGQRVTLRCSPRSGDLSVYWYQQSLDQGLQFLIQYYNGEERAKGNILERFSAQQFPDLHSELNLSSLELGDSALYFCASSVYSRGDEQYFGPGTRLTVT.

This clone was seen only once. The V call is TRBV7-3, the J call TRBJ2-3; D is uncertain. Germline-derived CDR1 and CDR2 are SGHTA and FQGTGA. The CDR3 runs 13 residues. Trimming removed 3 bases at V and 3 bases at J, with 7 bases between. The CDR3 coding sequence is TGTGCCAGCAGCTTCGCAGTTACAGATACGCAGTATTTT. Translated, it gives CASSFAVTDTQYF.

The table lists this clone with a count of one. The chain couples TRBV28 to TRBJ2-5; 8 bases are shared with TRBD1. V gave up 5 bases and J gave up 2 bases; unmatched junction bases: 10. Per germline, CDR1 MDHEN and CDR2 SYDVKM. The CDR3 consists of 16 residues. The CDR3, as DNA: TGTGCCAGCAGTCCCCTACTCGACAGGGGACAAGAGACCCAGTACTTC. This gives the protein CASSPLLDRGQETQYF.

The chain couples TRBV28 to TRBJ1-5; unclear D gene. The V and J ends lost 5 bases and 0 bases respectively, with 11 bases between them. Germline-derived CDR1 and CDR2 are MDHEN and SYDVKM. There are 15 residues in the CDR3. CDR3 loop: CASSKYMSSNQPQHF. CDR3 in DNA: TGTGCCAGCAGTAAGTATATGAGTAGCAATCAGCCCCAGCATTTT.

The chain carries TRBV9 and TRBJ2-5; 7 positions agree with TRBD2. CDR1 is SGDLS, CDR2 YYNGEE, per germline. Trimming removed 4 bases from V and 11 bases from J; junction bases left unmatched: 11. This CDR3 is built from 13 residues. CDR3 bases: TGTGCCAGCAGCCCCCCTAGGGAGGGCGGGCAGTACTTC. This codes for CASSPPREGGQYF. The variable domain in full, with the rest retrieved from reference TRBV9 and TRBJ2-5, is DSGVTQTPKHLITATGQRVTLRCSPRSGDLSVYWYQQSLDQGLQFLIQYYNGEERAKGNILERFSAQQFPDLHSELNLSSLELGDSALYFCASSPPREGGQYFGPGTRLLVL.

The chain employs TRBV9 and TRBJ2-7; 7 bases line up with TRBD2. The CDR3 covers 13 residues. The ends lost 0 bases at V and 5 bases at J; junction bases unmatched: 2. CDR1 is SGDLS, CDR2 YYNGEE, per germline. In DNA, the CDR3 is TGTGCCAGCAGCGTAGTGGGAGGGGACGAGCAGTACTTC. Translating it yields CASSVVGGDEQYF.

This clone has only a few counts. The V and J genes are TRBV19 and TRBJ2-1, with TRBD1 identical over 7 bases. The CDR3 covers 13 residues. CDR1 and CDR2 from the germline V gene are LNHDA and SQIVND (reference sequence). With V trimmed by 5 bases and J by 9 bases, 7 bases remained unmatched. The CDR3 DNA sequence: TGTGCCAGTAGTCCTCAGACAGGGCTTGAGCAGTTCTTC. Translated: CASSPQTGLEQFF. The full variable domain, its missing parts supplied by reference TRBV19 and TRBJ2-1, is DGGITQSPKYLFRKEGQNVTLSCEQNLNHDAMYWYRQDPGQGLRLIYYSQIVNDFQKGDIAEGYSVSREKKESFPLTVTSAQKNPTAFYLCASSPQTGLEQFFGPGTRLTVL.

V is TRBV28 and J is TRBJ2-7; no clear D. Trimming cost V 6 bases and J 2 bases, with 8 bases left between them. The CDR3 is made up of 12 amino acids. CDR1 and CDR2 from the germline V gene are MDHEN and SYDVKM. The CDR3 DNA reads as TGTGCCAGCAGCCCCTCGGCCTACGAGCAGTACTTC. Translated: CASSPSAYEQYF. The whole variable domain, filled in from reference TRBV28 and TRBJ2-7, reads DVKVTQSSRYLVKRTGEKVFLECVQDMDHENMFWYRQDPGLGLRLIYFSYDVKMKEKGDIPEGYSVSREKKERFSLILESASTNQTSMYLCASSPSAYEQYFGPGTRLTVT.

This chain uses TRBV7-6 with TRBJ2-1; 9 bases fit TRBD2. Germline V gives CDR1 SGHVS, CDR2 FNYEAQ. The CDR3 has 16 residues. V lost 2 bases to trimming and J lost 8 bases; unmatched junction nucleotides: 10. The CDR3 DNA is TGTGCCAGCAGCTTATGGCTAGCGGGAACTTTGGATGAGCAGTTCTTC. This sequence encodes CASSLWLAGTLDEQFF.

This chain connects TRBV6-1 to TRBJ2-7, with 12 bases matching TRBD1. Germline values: CDR1 MNHNS, CDR2 SASEGT. The CDR3 is 14 residues long. The V gene end was trimmed by 3 bases and the J gene end by 6 bases; junction bases not matched to a gene: 3. The CDR3 here is CASSEGQGAAEQYV. The CDR3, as DNA: TGTGCCAGCAGTGAGGGACAGGGGGCGGCCGAGCAGTACGTC.

The V gene is TRBV9, the J gene TRBJ2-5; D is perhaps TRBD1 (5 bases). V was clipped by 4 bases and J by 4 bases, with 23 bases between them. Germline assignment: CDR1 SGDLS and CDR2 YYNGEE. This CDR3 region has 17 residues. Here the CDR3 reads CASSLPDRWGVRETQYF. The CDR3 region has the DNA TGTGCCAGCAGCTTACCTGACCGCTGGGGCGTCAGAGAGACCCAGTACTTC.

V gene TRBV7-9 combines with J gene TRBJ2-5; 7 nucleotides match TRBD1. The CDR3 totals 15 residues. Germline-derived CDR1 and CDR2 are SEHNR and FQNEAQ (reference sequence). V trimming: 5 bases; J trimming: 2 bases; junction bases outside the gene matches: 8. CDR3 residues: CASSKPVQGQETQYF. The CDR3 DNA reads as TGTGCCAGCAGCAAACCCGTACAGGGGCAAGAGACCCAGTACTTC.

The V and J genes are TRBV6-1 and TRBJ2-7; 10 nucleotides agree with TRBD1. The CDR3 consists of 15 residues. In germline, CDR1 is MNHNS, CDR2 SASEGT. V lost 5 bases and J lost 1; bases outside the gene matches: 5. This CDR3 reads CASSLGQGVSYEQYF. In DNA form, the CDR3 reads TGTGCCAGCAGTCTAGGACAGGGGGTATCCTACGAGCAGTACTTC.

V usage is TRBV4-3 and J usage is TRBJ2-1, with TRBD2 matching over 9 bases. The CDR3 loop spans 15 amino acids. Germline lookup yields CDR1 LGHNA and CDR2 YSLEER. V lost 1 base to trimming and J lost 8 bases; unmatched junction nucleotides: 6. The DNA of the CDR3 is TGCGCCAGCAGCCAAGTGTCTAGCGGGGCCTATGAGCAGTTCTTC. Translation: CASSQVSSGAYEQFF.

The genes are TRBV19 and TRBJ2-5; TRBD1 agrees at 7 bases. The V gene's germline CDR1 is LNHDA and CDR2 SQIVND (reference sequence). Trimming removed 9 bases from V and 3 bases from J; junction bases left unmatched: 13. This CDR3 has 15 amino acids. The CDR3 sequence is CASCPTSGQKETQYF. As DNA, the CDR3 is TGTGCCAGCTGCCCGACCTCGGGACAGAAAGAGACCCAGTACTTC.

V is TRBV27 and J is TRBJ2-1, with TRBD2 matching 10 bases. Germline V lookup: CDR1 MNHEY, CDR2 SMNVEV (reference sequence). The length of the CDR3 is 16 residues. With 1 base clipped from V and 8 bases from J, the junction kept 8 bases outside the gene matches. In DNA form, the CDR3 reads TGTGCCAGCAGTTTATTCAGCGGGAGGGCCTTCTATGAGCAGTTCTTC. This translates into CASSLFSGRAFYEQFF.

The rearrangement links TRBV19 to TRBJ1-1; 8 bases are shared with TRBD1. The CDR3 is made up of 14 amino acids. CDR1 is LNHDA, CDR2 SQIVND, per germline (reference sequence). V shed 3 bases, J shed 5 bases, and the junction held 5 bases outside the gene matches. For the CDR3, the DNA is TGTGCCAGTAGTATCACAGGGGGGGGTACTGAAGCTTTCTTT. As protein: CASSITGGGTEAFF.

The gene calls are TRBV11-3 and TRBJ2-7; 9 bases map to TRBD1. J gave up 6 bases and V 4 bases, and 10 bases lay outside the gene matches. The germline gives CDR1 SGHNT, CDR2 YENEEA. This CDR3 has 15 amino acids. The DNA of the CDR3 is TGTGCCAGCAGCTCTCGCTCGAGACAGGGGGGCGAGCAGTACGTC. Translated, it gives CASSSRSRQGGEQYV.

CDR3 sequence reads: CASISGTGGIQPQHF. The DNA for the CDR3 is TGTGCCAGCATCTCCGGGACAGGGGGCATTCAGCCCCAGCATTTT. This chain joins TRBV6-1 and TRBJ1-5, with 12 bases identical to TRBD1. The CDR3 has 15 amino acids. The ends lost 7 bases at V and 6 bases at J; junction bases unmatched: 7. Germline V lookup: CDR1 MNHNS, CDR2 SASEGT.

This clone has more than one count but fewer than ten. The V call is TRBV19, the J call TRBJ1-5; no reliable D call. Between the trimmed V and J ends, which lost 5 bases and 0 bases, there was a span of 11 bases. Germline V gene lookup returns CDR1 LNHDA and CDR2 SQIVND (reference sequence). The CDR3 spans 15 residues. CDR3 residues: CASSRSIVSNQPQHF. CDR3 nucleotides: TGTGCCAGTAGTCGTAGCATTGTTAGCAATCAGCCCCAGCATTTT.

The rearrangement joins TRBV6-5 to TRBJ2-7, with TRBD2 identical over 8 bases. V gave up 1 base and J gave up 6 bases; unmatched junction bases: 5. Germline CDR1 and CDR2: MNHEY and SVGAGI. The CDR3 spans 14 residues. Here the CDR3 DNA reads TGTGCCAGCAGTTACTATAGCGGGGCCCTCGAGCAGTACTTC. Amino acids: CASSYYSGALEQYF.

This chain uses TRBV6-1 with TRBJ2-7; 8 bases fit TRBD1. This CDR3 region has 18 residues. The V gene's germline CDR1 is MNHNS and CDR2 SASEGT. V lost 2 bases and J lost 12; bases outside the gene matches: 24. The CDR3 loop reads CASSELYRDRSPYENVYF. The CDR3 DNA reads as TGTGCCAGCAGTGAATTATACCGGGACAGGAGTCCTTACGAGAATGTGTACTTC.

This clone appeared a single time. For the CDR3, the DNA is TGTGCCAGCAGCTGGGGACAGGGAGATAATTCACCCCTCCACTTT. This translates into CASSWGQGDNSPLHF. This chain joins TRBV5-4 and TRBJ1-6; 9 bases agree with TRBD1. V shed 3 bases and J 5 bases; nucleotides not matched to a gene: 3. CDR1 is SGHNT and CDR2 is YYREEE in the germline V gene (reference sequence). CDR3 length: 15 amino acids.

The CDR3 DNA is TGTGCCAGCAGCCTAGGGGGGACACCTGCTAAGGATGGCTACACCTTC. This encodes CASSLGGTPAKDGYTF. The chain couples TRBV9 to TRBJ1-2; weak D call: TRBD1 (6 bases). This CDR3 has 16 amino acids. V was trimmed by 4 bases and J by 6 bases, leaving 22 bases between them. Germline V CDR1 and CDR2: SGDLS, YYNGEE.